This T cell receptor (beta chain) originates from a study of cytomegalovirus exposure and HLA in healthy donors. In regard to this clone: What it binds is unknown.

Produced via immunoSEQ multiplex PCR; TCRdb's table is partial and in-frame only. Counted here are some 61,000 clones, approximately 96% occurring once; the ten biggest clones make up around 1.5%. This CDR3 is 15 amino acids long. Germline-derived CDR1 and CDR2 are LNHDA and SQIVND (reference sequence). With V trimmed by 3 bases and J by 6 bases, 9 bases remained unmatched. Study-level results: Reports credit the classifier with highly specific, highly sensitive diagnosis of cytomegalovirus status.

The origin of this receptor is a woman between 18 and 30 years old in good health and CMV-seropositive. This rearrangement joins TRBV19 to TRBJ1-1; 8 nucleotides line up with TRBD1. Sequenced material: PBMCs. The CDR3 nucleotides are TGTGCCAGTAGTATCTGGCCAGGGGGCTTGCCTGAAGCTTTCTTT. As protein: CASSIWPGGLPEAFF.